This TCR beta chain was sequenced in a study of T cells in Graves' hyperthyroidism and ophthalmopathy. Disease duration under 2 months; hyperthyroidism patients were aged 18 to 65. Uncontrolled infection, other autoimmune disease, pregnancy or lactation led to exclusion. PBMCs stemmed from 8.5 to 10 ml fresh peripheral blood. Regarding the study as a whole: A 13 V-J model separated ophthalmopathy from stable hyperthyroidism.

It was RNA transcripts that yielded the amplified TCR beta CDR3 regions. The TCR CDR3 first-round RT-PCR relied on the HTBI primer set. TCRdb analysed the multiplex PCR reads with MiXCR anew, one entry per CDR3 protein. This sample has approximately 400,000 distinct CDR3 sequences, with under 20% found just once. Regarding this clonotype: Its specificity is unknown.

The material sequenced was blood. The receptor was derived from a woman in her late teens or twenties with Graves' hyperthyroidism.

CDR3 region: CSAPGTMNTEAFF. CDR3 bases: TGCAGTGCTCCAGGGACCATGAACACTGAAGCTTTCTTT. The chain has TRBV20-1 and TRBJ1-1, with TRBD1 as a possible D gene (5 bases). Per germline, CDR1 DFQATT and CDR2 SNEGSKA (reference sequence). The CDR3 runs to 13 residues. V lost 5 bases, J lost 0 bases, and 10 bases lay in between.